A selection of T cell receptor beta chains follows, all from one sample in a study of CD8 T cells in Susac syndrome. MiXCR, run by TCRdb on the immunoSEQ multiplex PCR reads, gives a single entry per CDR3 protein. The sample yields 170,000 or so distinct CDR3 sequences, roughly 94% seen once. The sample was CD4+ T cells from PBMCs. The receptors originated from a human donor with Susac syndrome. CDR3s include the opening cysteine and the closing phenylalanine or tryptophan. Size tells how often a clone was seen (once, few, many) or the class of an expanded clone, and some rows leave it out.

CDR3: CSARLTGSRTQYF; size: NA; J: TRBJ2-5; V: TRBV20-1
CDR3: CSALGQPNYGYTF; size: NA; J: TRBJ1-2; V: TRBV20-1
CDR3: CASSHSGPANTGELFF; size: NA; J: TRBJ2-2; V: TRBV23-1
CDR3: CSAREGHWNTEAFF; size: NA; J: TRBJ1-1; V: TRBV20-1
CDR3: CASSLGTKYEQYF; size: NA; J: TRBJ2-7; V: TRBV28
CDR3: CASSVTGAYNEQFF; size: NA; J: TRBJ2-1; V: TRBV9
CDR3: CSARDRERTYGYTF; size: NA; J: TRBJ1-2; V: TRBV20-1
CDR3: CAWSVQGAATEAFF; size: NA; J: TRBJ1-1; V: TRBV30
CDR3: CASSPSLNRDGYTF; size: few; J: TRBJ1-2; V: TRBV14
CDR3: CASSSEPRRPNTEAFF; size: NA; J: TRBJ1-1; V: TRBV7-2
CDR3: CASSSWATGTRLRNEQFF; size: NA; J: TRBJ2-1; V: TRBV7-9
CDR3: CATSDRQGGQETQYF; size: NA; J: TRBJ2-5; V: TRBV24-1
CDR3: CASSLSAGVSTDTQYF; size: NA; J: TRBJ2-3; V: TRBV5-4
CDR3: CASSIGEKNTGELFF; size: NA; J: TRBJ2-2; V: TRBV19
CDR3: CASTTENTEAFF; size: once; J: TRBJ1-1; V: TRBV2
CDR3: CASSRDREATEAFF; size: few; J: TRBJ1-1; V: TRBV4-1
CDR3: CASSEREEGYTF; size: NA; J: TRBJ1-2; V: TRBV19
CDR3: CASRETIGQTYGYTF; size: NA; J: TRBJ1-2; V: TRBV2
CDR3: CSAGQGEDEQYF; size: NA; J: TRBJ2-7; V: TRBV29-1
CDR3: CASSLEQHSTDTQYF; size: NA; J: TRBJ2-3; V: TRBV5-4
CDR3: CAISEAGLTTNEQFF; size: NA; J: TRBJ2-1; V: TRBV10-3
CDR3: CASSLYLWKGSSNQPQHF; size: NA; J: TRBJ1-5; V: TRBV7-8
CDR3: CASSPVFSGANVLTF; size: once; J: TRBJ2-6; V: TRBV5-1
CDR3: CASSLNTGFHYGYTF; size: NA; J: TRBJ1-2; V: TRBV7-2
CDR3: CASSLGLISGNTIYF; size: once; J: TRBJ1-3; V: TRBV6-6
CDR3: CSASNGASEQFF; size: NA; J: TRBJ2-1; V: TRBV20-1